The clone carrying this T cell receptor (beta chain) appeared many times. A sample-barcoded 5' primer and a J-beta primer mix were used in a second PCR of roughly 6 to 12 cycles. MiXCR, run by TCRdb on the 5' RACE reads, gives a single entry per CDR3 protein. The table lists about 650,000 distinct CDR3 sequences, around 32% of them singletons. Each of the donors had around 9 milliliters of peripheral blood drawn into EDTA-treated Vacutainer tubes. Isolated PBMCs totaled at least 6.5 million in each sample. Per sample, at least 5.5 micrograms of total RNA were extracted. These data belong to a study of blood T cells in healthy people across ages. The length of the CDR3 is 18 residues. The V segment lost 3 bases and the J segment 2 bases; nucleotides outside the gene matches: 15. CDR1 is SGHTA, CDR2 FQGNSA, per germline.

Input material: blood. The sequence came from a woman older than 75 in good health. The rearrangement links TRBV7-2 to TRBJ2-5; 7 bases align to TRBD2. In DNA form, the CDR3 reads TGTGCCAGCAGCTTGGCGGGAGTTATGGGCAGGTCTCAAGAGACCCAGTACTTC. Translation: CASSLAGVMGRSQETQYF.